This T cell receptor beta chain is from a study of CD8 T cells in ankylosing spondylitis (dated by TCRdb to 2016 to 2017). Regarding the study in general: The study set out to find disease-linked TCR variants by profiling T cell receptor beta repertoires in ankylosing spondylitis patients and healthy donors. The full study cohort was made up of 25 ankylosing spondylitis patients and approximately 100 healthy donors. Peripheral blood was sampled, and synovial fluid was also collected from ankylosing spondylitis patients.

Study-level results and caveats: The disease-linked clones were reported as significantly enriched in matched synovial fluid samples from ankylosing spondylitis patients. Blood from ankylosing spondylitis patients appeared to be characterized by a TCR beta motif composed of 7 to 9 highly homologous amino acid variants. Some of the motif variants had been reported before in the synovial fluid and blood of reactive arthritis patients, a finding that suggests common disease-initiation mechanisms. A CD8+ phenotype was shown by the disease-linked clones, which were found at relatively low frequencies in peripheral blood.

Concerning this clonotype: This receptor's antigen is unknown. No much larger clonotype is one base removed from it; base qualities were not supplied.

V is reduced by 1 base and J by 6 bases, leaving a spacing of 16 bases between them. Taken from cysteine to phenylalanine, the CDR3 has 16 residues. Only the CDR3 DNA is retained, 48 bases long and in frame from the first base. The germline V gene provides CDR1 SGHTA and CDR2 FQGTGA. The sequencing machine was an Illumina HiSeq 2500. Quantitative 5'-RACE with molecular barcodes was the method used to prepare the TCR beta libraries. In the original analysis: A new computational method based on a probabilistic model of VDJ rearrangement was used to identify disease-linked TCR variants. In TCRdb, the public reads were trimmed at Q25 with fastp and aligned with MiXCR, with productive beta chains retained. Rows merge per CDR3 protein into single entries with the most common DNA and genes. The V and J calls shown here were made by TCRdb, not taken from the authors' results. The sample records over 600,000 distinct CDR3 sequences, around a fifth of which are singletons. Clones ranked in the top ten supply roughly a fifth of the sample.

The source material was blood, either unsorted or a sorted T cell fraction (not recorded which). The sequence is built from TRBV7-3 and TRBJ2-1; TRBD2 is a possible D gene, resting on 6 matching bases. The receptor's source is a male donor with ankylosing spondylitis. The sequenced DNA is TGTGCCAGCAGCTTAAAACCGGGACTCCGCCCCAATGAGCAGTTCTTC. This sequence encodes CASSLKPGLRPNEQFF.